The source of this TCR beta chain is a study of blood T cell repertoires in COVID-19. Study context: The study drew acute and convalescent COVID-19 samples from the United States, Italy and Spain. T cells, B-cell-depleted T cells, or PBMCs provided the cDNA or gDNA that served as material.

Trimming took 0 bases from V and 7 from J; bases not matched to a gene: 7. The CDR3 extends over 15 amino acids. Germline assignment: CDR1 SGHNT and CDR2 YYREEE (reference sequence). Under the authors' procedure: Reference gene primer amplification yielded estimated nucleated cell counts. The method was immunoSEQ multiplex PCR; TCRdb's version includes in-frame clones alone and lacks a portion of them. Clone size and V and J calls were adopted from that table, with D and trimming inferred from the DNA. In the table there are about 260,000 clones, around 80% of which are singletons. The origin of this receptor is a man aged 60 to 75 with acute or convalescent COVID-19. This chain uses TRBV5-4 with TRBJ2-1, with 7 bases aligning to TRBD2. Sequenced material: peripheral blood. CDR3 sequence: CASSLGRGTRNEQFF. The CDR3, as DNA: TGTGCCAGCAGCTTGGGGCGGGGGACCCGGAATGAGCAGTTCTTC. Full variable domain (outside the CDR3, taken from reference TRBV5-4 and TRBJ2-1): ETGVTQSPTHLIKTRGQQVTLRCSSQSGHNTVSWYQQALGQGPQFIFQYYREEENGRGNFPPRFSGLQFPNYSSELNVNALELDDSALYLCASSLGRGTRNEQFFGPGTRLTVL.